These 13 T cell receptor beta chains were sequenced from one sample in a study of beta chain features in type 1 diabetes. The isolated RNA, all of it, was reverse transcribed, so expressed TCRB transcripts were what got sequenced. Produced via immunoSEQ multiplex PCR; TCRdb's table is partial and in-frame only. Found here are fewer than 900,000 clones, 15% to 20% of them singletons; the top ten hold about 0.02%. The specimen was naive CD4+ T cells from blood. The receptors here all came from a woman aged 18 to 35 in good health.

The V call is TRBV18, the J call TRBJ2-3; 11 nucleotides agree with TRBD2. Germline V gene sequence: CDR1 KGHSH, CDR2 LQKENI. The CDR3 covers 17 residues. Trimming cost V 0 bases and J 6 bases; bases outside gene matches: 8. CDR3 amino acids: CASSPPGTSGRGDTQYF. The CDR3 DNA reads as TGTGCCAGCTCACCACCTGGCACTAGCGGGAGAGGGGATACGCAGTATTTT.

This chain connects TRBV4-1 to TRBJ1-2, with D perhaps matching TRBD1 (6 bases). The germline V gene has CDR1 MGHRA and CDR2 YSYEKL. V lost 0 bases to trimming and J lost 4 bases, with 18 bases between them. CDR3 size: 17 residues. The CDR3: CASSQDRTEARLYGYTF. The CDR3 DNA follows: TGCGCCAGCAGCCAAGATCGGACAGAGGCTCGACTCTATGGCTACACCTTC.

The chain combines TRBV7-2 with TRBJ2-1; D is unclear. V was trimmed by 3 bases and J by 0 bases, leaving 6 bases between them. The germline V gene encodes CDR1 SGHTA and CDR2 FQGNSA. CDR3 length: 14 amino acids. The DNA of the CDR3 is TGTGCCAGCAGCTTGGTAAGCTCCTACAATGAGCAGTTCTTC. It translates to CASSLVSSYNEQFF.

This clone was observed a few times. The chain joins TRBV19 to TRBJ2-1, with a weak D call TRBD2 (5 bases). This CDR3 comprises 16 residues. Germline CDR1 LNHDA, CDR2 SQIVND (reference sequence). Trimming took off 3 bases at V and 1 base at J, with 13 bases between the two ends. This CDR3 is CASSMRVGRSYNEQFF. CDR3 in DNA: TGTGCCAGTAGTATGAGGGTGGGCCGGTCCTACAATGAGCAGTTCTTC.

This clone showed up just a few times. Written as DNA, the CDR3 is TGTGCCAGCAGCTGGGCCAGGTCGACCTACGAGCAGTACTTC. This encodes CASSWARSTYEQYF. This sequence joins TRBV7-2 and TRBJ2-7; D gene uncertain. Deletions cut 4 bases from V and 2 bases from J, with 12 bases between. This CDR3 is 14 amino acids long. CDR1 and CDR2 from the germline V gene are SGHTA and FQGNSA.

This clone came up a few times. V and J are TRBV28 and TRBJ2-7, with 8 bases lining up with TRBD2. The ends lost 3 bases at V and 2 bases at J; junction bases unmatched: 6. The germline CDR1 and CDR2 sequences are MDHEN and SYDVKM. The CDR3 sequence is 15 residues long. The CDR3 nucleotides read TGTGCCAGCAGTTTTCACTCGGGAGGGACCTACGAGCAGTACTTC. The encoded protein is CASSFHSGGTYEQYF.

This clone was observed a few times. Written as DNA, the CDR3 is TGCGCCAGCAGCCCCCGAGCGGGACCCACAGATACGCAGTATTTT. This codes for CASSPRAGPTDTQYF. V is TRBV4-3 and J is TRBJ2-3; 7 bases are shared with TRBD2. This CDR3 has 15 amino acids. Trimming cost V 4 bases and J 2 bases; bases outside gene matches: 6. Germline values: CDR1 LGHNA, CDR2 YSLEER.

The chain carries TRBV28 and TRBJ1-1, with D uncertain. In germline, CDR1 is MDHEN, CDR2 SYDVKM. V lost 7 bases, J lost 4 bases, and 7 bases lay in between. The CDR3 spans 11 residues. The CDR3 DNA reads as TGTGCCAGCAAGTCGAGCACTGAAGCTTTCTTT. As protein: CASKSSTEAFF.

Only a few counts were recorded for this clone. The CDR3 region has the DNA TGTGCCAGCAGCCGAACCACTAGGGGTACGCAGTATTTT. Amino acids: CASSRTTRGTQYF. The chain uses TRBV7-2 and TRBJ2-3, with D perhaps given as TRBD1 or TRBD2 (5 bases each). CDR1 and CDR2 from the germline V gene are SGHTA and FQGNSA. Trimming stripped 5 bases from V and 8 bases from J, with 14 bases between. CDR3 size: 13 residues.

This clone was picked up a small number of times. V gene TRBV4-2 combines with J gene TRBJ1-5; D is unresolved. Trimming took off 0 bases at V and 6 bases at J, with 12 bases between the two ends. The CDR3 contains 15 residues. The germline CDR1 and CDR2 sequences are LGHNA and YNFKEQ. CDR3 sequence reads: CASSQDLLPTQPQHF. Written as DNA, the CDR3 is TGTGCCAGCAGCCAAGATCTTCTACCAACTCAGCCCCAGCATTTT.

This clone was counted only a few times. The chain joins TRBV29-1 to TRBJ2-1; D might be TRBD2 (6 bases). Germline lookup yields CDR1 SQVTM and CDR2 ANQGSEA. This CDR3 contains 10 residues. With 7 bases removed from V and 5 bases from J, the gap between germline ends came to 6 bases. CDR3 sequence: CSGGDNEQFF. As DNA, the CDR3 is TGCAGCGGGGGGGACAATGAGCAGTTCTTC.

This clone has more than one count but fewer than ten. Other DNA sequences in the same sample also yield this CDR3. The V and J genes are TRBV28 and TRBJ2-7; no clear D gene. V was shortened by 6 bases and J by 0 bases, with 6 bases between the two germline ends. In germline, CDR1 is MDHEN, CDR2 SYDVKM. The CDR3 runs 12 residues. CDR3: CASSIISYEQYF. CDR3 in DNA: TGTGCCAGCAGCATTATCTCCTACGAGCAGTACTTC.

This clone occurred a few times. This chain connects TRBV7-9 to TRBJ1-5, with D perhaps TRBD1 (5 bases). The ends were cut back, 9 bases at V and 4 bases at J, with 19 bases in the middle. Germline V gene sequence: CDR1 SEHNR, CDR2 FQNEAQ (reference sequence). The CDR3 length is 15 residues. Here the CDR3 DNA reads TGTGCCAGGAAAAGCAAGCGGGGACTAAATCAGCCCCAGCATTTT. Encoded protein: CARKSKRGLNQPQHF. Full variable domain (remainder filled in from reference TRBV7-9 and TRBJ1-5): DTGVSQNPRHKITKRGQNVTFRCDPISEHNRLYWYRQTLGQGPEFLTYFQNEAQLEKSRLLSDRFSAERPKGSFSTLEIQRTEQGDSAMYLCARKSKRGLNQPQHFGDGTRLSIL.